Listed here is a single T cell receptor beta chain. Measured with immunoSEQ multiplex PCR; TCRdb has only the in-frame clones, and not every one. The data show roughly 75,000 clones, about 92% seen once. The length of the CDR3 is 16 residues. CDR1 and CDR2 from the germline V gene are SGHRS and YFSETQ. The V gene end was trimmed by 4 bases and the J gene end by 3 bases; junction bases not matched to a gene: 7. The record originates from a study of T cell changes during pregnancy in multiple sclerosis. Sequences were derived from peripheral blood, sampled after pregnancy. This clonotype was sampled from a female donor in good health, enrolled as a control in a pregnancy study. This chain links TRBV5-1 with TRBJ2-1, with 10 bases identical to TRBD2. The CDR3 reads CASSQKLAGLYNEQFF. The CDR3 DNA sequence: TGCGCCAGCAGCCAAAAACTAGCGGGACTCTACAATGAGCAGTTCTTC.